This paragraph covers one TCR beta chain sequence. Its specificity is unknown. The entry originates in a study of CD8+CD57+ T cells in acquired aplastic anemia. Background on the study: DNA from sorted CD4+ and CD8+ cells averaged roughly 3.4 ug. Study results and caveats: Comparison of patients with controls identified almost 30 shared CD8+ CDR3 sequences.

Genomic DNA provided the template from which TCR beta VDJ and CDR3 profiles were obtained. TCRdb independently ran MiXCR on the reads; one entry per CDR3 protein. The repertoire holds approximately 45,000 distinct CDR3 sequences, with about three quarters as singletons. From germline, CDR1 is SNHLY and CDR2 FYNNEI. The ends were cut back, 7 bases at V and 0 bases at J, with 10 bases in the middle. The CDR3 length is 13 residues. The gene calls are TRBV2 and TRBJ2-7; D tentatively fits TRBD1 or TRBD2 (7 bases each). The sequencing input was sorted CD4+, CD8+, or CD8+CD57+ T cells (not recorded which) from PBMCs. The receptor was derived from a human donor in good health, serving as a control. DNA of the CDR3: TGTGCCAGCAAGCGGGACAGCTCCTACGAGCAGTACTTC. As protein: CASKRDSSYEQYF.